A single sample is the source of the 13 T cell receptor beta chains below, sequenced in a study of PD-L1 blockade in urothelial cancer. This sample's time point: peripheral blood 6 weeks after treatment start. Clones were sequenced by immunoSEQ multiplex PCR, and TCRdb holds only the in-frame ones, with some missing. The sample has 100,000 to 150,000 clones; around 88% are singletons. The source material was PBMCs, sampled around atezolizumab (anti-PD-L1) treatment. The receptor source for this set is a man aged 45-65 years with urothelial cancer.

V gene TRBV20-1 combines with J gene TRBJ1-5; no clear D. V dropped 5 bases and J dropped 11 bases, with 10 bases sitting between them. The CDR3 length is 10 residues. Germline V lookup: CDR1 DFQATT, CDR2 SNEGSKA (reference sequence). In DNA form, the CDR3 reads TGCAGTGCTCTTTCAGAATCCCAGCATTTT. It specifies CSALSESQHF.

V gene TRBV28 combines with J gene TRBJ2-7; 9 nucleotides align to TRBD2. This CDR3 comprises 16 residues. Trimming cost V 6 bases and J 2 bases; bases outside gene matches: 11. In germline, CDR1 is MDHEN, CDR2 SYDVKM. The CDR3 here is CASRAGAGGGTYEQYF. The CDR3 bases are TGTGCCAGCAGAGCCGGCGCGGGAGGGGGTACCTACGAGCAGTACTTC.

This chain uses TRBV5-6 with TRBJ2-2, with no clear D. Germline assignment: CDR1 SGHDT and CDR2 YYEEEE. V lost 2 bases, J lost 1 base, and 6 bases lay in between. This CDR3 is built from 14 residues. CDR3 in DNA: TGTGCCAGCAGCTTTGGGCAGAACACCGGGGAGCTGTTTTTT. It translates to CASSFGQNTGELFF.

V usage is TRBV4-1 and J usage is TRBJ2-3; perhaps TRBD1 as D (5 bases). The V end was cut by 2 bases, the J end by 0 bases, with 12 bases between. CDR3 length: 16 residues. Germline values: CDR1 MGHRA, CDR2 YSYEKL. The CDR3 DNA reads as TGCGCCAGCAGCCAAAGGGGCCAACCTAGCACAGATACGCAGTATTTT. Translation: CASSQRGQPSTDTQYF.

This chain connects TRBV7-9 to TRBJ1-1; possibly TRBD1 for D (6 bases). V lost 0 bases, J lost 5 bases, and 13 bases lay in between. The germline V gene encodes CDR1 SEHNR and CDR2 FQNEAQ (reference sequence). CDR3 length: 15 amino acids. In nucleotides, the CDR3 is TGTGCCAGCAGCTTAGCAGGGGGTGCGAAGACTGAAGCTTTCTTT. Amino acid sequence: CASSLAGGAKTEAFF.

V gene TRBV7-2 combines with J gene TRBJ2-3; perhaps TRBD1 as D (5 bases). This CDR3 has 15 residues. Germline V CDR1 and CDR2: SGHTA, FQGNSA. The V end was cut by 6 bases, the J end by 3 bases, with 16 bases between. CDR3 DNA: TGTGCCAGCAGGATGACAGTTGTTAGAACAGATACGCAGTATTTT. Encoded protein: CASRMTVVRTDTQYF.

This chain joins TRBV11-2 and TRBJ1-1; D gene unclear. V dropped 2 bases and J dropped 4 bases, with 8 bases sitting between them. Germline CDR1 is SGHAT and CDR2 is FQNNGV. The CDR3 runs 13 residues. The CDR3 region is CASSLTEGTEAFF. The CDR3 DNA is TGTGCCAGCAGCTTAACGGAGGGCACTGAAGCTTTCTTT.

The chain is built from TRBV11-3 and TRBJ2-5; tentatively, D is TRBD2 (6 bases). Per germline, CDR1 SGHNT and CDR2 YENEEA. The CDR3 has 14 residues. V lost 4 bases, J lost 5 bases, and 14 bases lay in between. CDR3 in amino acids: CASSSRGSHETQYF. Written as DNA, the CDR3 is TGTGCCAGCAGCTCACGGGGGAGTCATGAGACCCAGTACTTC.

This rearrangement joins TRBV5-1 to TRBJ2-2; D not certain. Germline V CDR1 and CDR2: SGHRS, YFSETQ. Trimming cost V 4 bases and J 6 bases, with 7 bases left between them. CDR3 length: 12 residues. CDR3 DNA sequence: TGCGCCAGCAGCCCTCCGGCCGGGGAGCTGTTTTTT. As protein: CASSPPAGELFF.

Only a few counts were recorded for this clone. This rearrangement joins TRBV18 to TRBJ1-2; TRBD1 is a possible D gene (5 bases). V was trimmed by 3 bases and J by 5 bases, leaving 13 bases between them. CDR1 is KGHSH and CDR2 is LQKENI in the germline V gene. The CDR3 runs to 14 residues. The CDR3 DNA is TGTGCCAGCTCACCTTTAAAGGACACGTATGGCTACACCTTC. Encoded protein: CASSPLKDTYGYTF.

The chain combines TRBV25-1 with TRBJ1-4; no clear D. Germline V gives CDR1 MGHDK, CDR2 SYGVNS. There are 16 residues in the CDR3. The ends were cut back, 2 bases at V and 10 bases at J, with 20 bases in the middle. In DNA form, the CDR3 reads TGTGCCAGCAGTGAACCCCAGGCAGGCTGGGCAGGAAAACTGTTTTTT. Protein sequence: CASSEPQAGWAGKLFF.

The V gene is TRBV4-2, the J gene TRBJ2-2; 10 positions match TRBD1. CDR1 is LGHNA, CDR2 YNFKEQ, per germline. CDR3 length: 16 residues. V shed 2 bases, J shed 4 bases, and the junction held 4 bases outside the gene matches. The CDR3 loop reads CASSQRTGGSTGELFF. Written as DNA, the CDR3 is TGTGCCAGCAGCCAACGGACAGGGGGAAGCACCGGGGAGCTGTTTTTT.

This sequence joins TRBV27 and TRBJ1-6; D is ambiguous. Looked up from germline, CDR1 is MNHEY and CDR2 is SMNVEV (reference sequence). There are 12 residues in the CDR3. Trimming pared 2 bases from V and 9 bases from J, leaving 5 bases between. CDR3 nucleotide sequence: TGTGCCAGCAGTTTAGCCGGTTCACCCCTCCACTTT. Translating gives CASSLAGSPLHF.